Included here is one TCR beta chain sequence, with context. Its antigen is as yet unknown. Method: immunoSEQ multiplex PCR; TCRdb's copy keeps in-frame clones and lacks some. Of about 160,000 clones listed, 70% to 90% are singletons. The sample comes from a study of cytotoxic CD8 clonotypes in ibrutinib-treated CLL. Points from the study as a whole: Higher clonality was seen at ibrutinib response and a return toward baseline at progression. Exceeding age-matched healthy donors, baseline clonality also tracked the counts of circulating CD8+ T cells.

This CDR3 comprises 14 residues. The J gene is TRBJ2-7, the V gene TRBV12-1; the table calls TRBD2, which could not be checked here. TRBV12-1 is a pseudogene. The TCR originated in a human donor with chronic lymphocytic leukemia. The sequenced sample was PBMCs, obtained at disease progression, from a patient treated with ibrutinib. CDR3 sequence (DNA): TGTGCCACCACTAATGAGGAGTTGTCCTACGAGCAGTACTTC. Protein product: CATTNEELSYEQYF.